Listed below are T cell receptor beta chains from one sample, sequenced in a study of blood T cell repertoires in COVID-19. Repertoires were generated with immunoSEQ multiplex PCR, while TCRdb's copy carries only in-frame clones and drops some. The data hold about 350,000 clones, with roughly 86% observed a single time. The sample consisted of PBMCs or T cells enriched from blood (not recorded which). These receptors were collected from a woman aged 30 to 39 who had been exposed to COVID-19. The CDR3 runs from the conserved cysteine through the conserved F or W. D genes are given only for firm matches. Clone sizes are given selectively: once, few, many, or a class where the clone is expanded.

v_call: TRBV18
d_call: TRBD1
clone_size: -
j_call: TRBJ1-2
cdr3_aa: CASSPPESRGTYTF
cdr3_nt: TGTGCCAGCTCACCACCGGAGTCCAGGGGGACCTACACCTTC

v_call: TRBV25-1
d_call: TRBD1
clone_size: -
j_call: TRBJ1-2
cdr3_aa: CASSEMTGFGYTF
cdr3_nt: TGTGCCAGCAGTGAAATGACAGGGTTCGGCTACACCTTC

v_call: TRBV2
d_call: -
clone_size: -
j_call: TRBJ1-2
cdr3_aa: CASSTQVLYGYTF
cdr3_nt: TGTGCCAGCAGCACCCAGGTCCTCTATGGCTACACCTTC

v_call: TRBV2
d_call: TRBD1
clone_size: -
j_call: TRBJ2-1
cdr3_aa: CASRGQGYEQFF
cdr3_nt: TGTGCCAGCCGGGGACAGGGCTATGAGCAGTTCTTC

v_call: TRBV9
d_call: -
clone_size: -
j_call: TRBJ2-3
cdr3_aa: CASSGVSSGTDTQYF
cdr3_nt: TGTGCCAGCAGCGGGGTTAGCAGTGGCACAGATACGCAGTATTTT

v_call: TRBV18
d_call: TRBD2
clone_size: once
j_call: TRBJ2-1
cdr3_aa: CASSPQGLADEQFF
cdr3_nt: TGTGCCAGCTCACCGCAGGGACTAGCCGATGAGCAGTTCTTC

v_call: TRBV5-1
d_call: TRBD1
clone_size: few
j_call: TRBJ1-1
cdr3_aa: CASNEPGQGATEAFF
cdr3_nt: TGCGCCAGCAACGAGCCGGGACAGGGGGCCACTGAAGCTTTCTTT

v_call: TRBV19
d_call: TRBD2
clone_size: -
j_call: TRBJ2-1
cdr3_aa: CASSRAGGRYNEQFF
cdr3_nt: TGTGCCAGTAGTCGGGCGGGAGGCCGATACAATGAGCAGTTCTTC

v_call: TRBV9
d_call: TRBD2
clone_size: -
j_call: TRBJ2-3
cdr3_aa: CASSVPGTSGPGGTQYF
cdr3_nt: TGTGCCAGCAGCGTCCCCGGGACTAGCGGTCCCGGGGGTACGCAGTATTTT

v_call: TRBV14
d_call: TRBD2
clone_size: -
j_call: TRBJ2-7
cdr3_aa: CASSQDLTSGGYEQYF
cdr3_nt: TGTGCCAGCAGCCAAGATTTGACTAGCGGGGGGTACGAGCAGTACTTC

v_call: TRBV7-6
d_call: -
clone_size: -
j_call: TRBJ2-7
cdr3_aa: CASSFVRQGWYEQYF
cdr3_nt: TGTGCCAGCAGCTTCGTCAGGCAGGGGTGGTACGAGCAGTACTTC

v_call: TRBV5-1
d_call: -
clone_size: -
j_call: TRBJ2-5
cdr3_aa: CASSPTVSLVGETQYF
cdr3_nt: TGCGCCAGCAGCCCGACTGTCAGTCTTGTGGGAGAGACCCAGTACTTC

v_call: TRBV5-1
d_call: TRBD1
clone_size: -
j_call: TRBJ1-4
cdr3_aa: CASSHGGTGNEKLFF
cdr3_nt: TGCGCCAGCAGCCATGGGGGGACAGGGAATGAAAAACTGTTTTTT

v_call: TRBV29-1
d_call: -
clone_size: -
j_call: TRBJ2-7
cdr3_aa: CSVARVGEQYF
cdr3_nt: TGCAGCGTGGCCAGGGTTGGCGAGCAGTACTTC

v_call: TRBV27
d_call: -
clone_size: -
j_call: TRBJ2-7
cdr3_aa: CASNSYLAPYEQYF
cdr3_nt: TGTGCCAGCAATTCGTACTTAGCACCCTACGAGCAGTACTTC

v_call: TRBV7-8
d_call: -
clone_size: -
j_call: TRBJ2-7
cdr3_aa: CASSLVQSTPSVEQYF
cdr3_nt: TGTGCCAGCAGCTTAGTTCAAAGTACCCCCTCAGTCGAGCAGTACTTC

v_call: TRBV7-3
d_call: -
clone_size: -
j_call: TRBJ2-1
cdr3_aa: CASSLGDYNEQFF
cdr3_nt: TGTGCCAGCAGCTTGGGAGACTACAATGAGCAGTTCTTC

v_call: TRBV2
d_call: TRBD2
clone_size: -
j_call: TRBJ2-1
cdr3_aa: CASSGIAGPRDEQFF
cdr3_nt: TGTGCCAGCAGTGGTATAGCGGGCCCGCGGGATGAGCAGTTCTTC

v_call: TRBV19
d_call: -
clone_size: once
j_call: TRBJ2-1
cdr3_aa: CASSPDRSSYNEQFF
cdr3_nt: TGTGCCAGTAGTCCCGACAGGAGCTCCTACAATGAGCAGTTCTTC

v_call: TRBV3-1/TRBV3-2
d_call: TRBD1
clone_size: -
j_call: TRBJ2-5
cdr3_aa: CASSPLGTGGETQYF
cdr3_nt: TGTGCCAGCAGCCCACTGGGGACAGGGGGAGAGACCCAGTACTTC

v_call: TRBV28
d_call: TRBD1
clone_size: -
j_call: TRBJ2-1
cdr3_aa: CASSFFWDRANNEQFF
cdr3_nt: TGTGCCAGCAGTTTTTTTTGGGACAGGGCGAACAATGAGCAGTTCTTC

v_call: TRBV9
d_call: -
clone_size: -
j_call: TRBJ2-5
cdr3_aa: CASSVTGANQETQYF
cdr3_nt: TGTGCCAGCAGCGTTACGGGAGCGAACCAAGAGACCCAGTACTTC